This T cell receptor beta chain was sequenced for a study of control samples from healthy donors and cancer patients. The CDR3 runs to 14 residues. V was pared by 8 bases and J by 2 bases, with 17 bases between. Germline V gene lookup returns CDR1 GTSNPN and CDR2 SVGIG (reference sequence). Some clones are missing from TCRdb's copy, which holds only in-frame ones; the method was immunoSEQ multiplex PCR. The sample shows about 75,000 clones, approximately 84% of them seen only once. This receptor was taken from a man aged 45 to 65 in good health. The chain is built from TRBV30 and TRBJ2-3, with D perhaps TRBD2 (6 bases). Sequences were obtained from blood. The CDR3 DNA reads as TGTGCCGCAATTTGGAGGGGTTTCACAGATACGCAGTATTTT. Translation: CAAIWRGFTDTQYF. The entire variable domain, with the rest obtained from reference TRBV30 and TRBJ2-3, is as follows: SQTIHQWPATLVQPVGSPLSLECTVEGTSNPNLYWYRQAAGRGLQLLFYSVGIGQISSEVPQNLSASRPQDRQFILSSKKLLLSDSGFYLCAAIWRGFTDTQYFGPGTRLTVL.